Below, one T cell receptor beta chain is given with its context. Its cognate antigen is unknown. This entry is derived from a study of cytomegalovirus exposure and HLA in healthy donors. Study information: One earlier analysis, a look at about 179 million T cells, found fewer than 140 million unique TCR beta sequences.

In germline, CDR1 is SQVTM, CDR2 ANQGSEA. The length of the CDR3 is 12 residues. V was pared by 0 bases and J by 0 bases, with 2 bases between. The study's findings and limits: A later analysis found most CMV-associated TCR beta chains apparently HLA-restricted. Within an earlier analysis, most TCR beta V segments proved productive either about 87% or about 30% of the time.

Primers included in the PCR were 60 Vbeta and 13 Jbeta primers. Clones were read by immunoSEQ multiplex PCR, and TCRdb kept only the in-frame ones, dropping some. The listing records roughly 46,000 clones. The V and J genes are TRBV29-1 and TRBJ1-1; D is ambiguous. The TCR comes from a woman in her 40s in good health and CMV-seronegative. Input material: PBMCs. The CDR3 DNA follows: TGCAGCGTTGAAGACTTGAACACTGAAGCTTTCTTT. Amino acid sequence: CSVEDLNTEAFF.